This entry lists 27 T cell receptor beta chains sequenced from one sample in a study of vaccination and CD4 T cells after COVID-19. Oncomine TCR Beta short-read sequencing was applied to DNA from cultured CD4+ T cells. TCRdb re-derived calls from the PCR reads in MiXCR, one entry per CDR3 protein. The table includes around 15,000 distinct CDR3 sequences, approximately 50% detected once. These receptors' antigens are unknown. The time point here: late sampling 161 to 241 days after vaccination in three convalescent patients. Treatment: approximately nine-day PBMC culture with coronavirus spike peptide pools or control peptides (ViraFEST assay). This specimen consisted of CD4+ T cells from blood, cultured in vitro, obtained about 7 months after SARS-CoV-2 vaccination. All receptors come from a human donor who had recovered from COVID-19.

There are a few counts of this clonotype. The chain joins TRBV20-1 to TRBJ2-1; 8 nucleotides match TRBD2. The CDR3 is 13 residues long. Germline V gene sequence: CDR1 DFQATT, CDR2 SNEGSKA (reference sequence). Unmatched junction bases numbered 5, after V lost 3 bases and J lost 7 bases. The CDR3 loop is CSASDSGSNEQFF. The CDR3 DNA sequence: TGCAGTGCTAGTGACAGCGGGAGTAATGAGCAGTTCTTC.

This clonotype has only a few counts. The J gene is TRBJ2-7, the V gene TRBV6-1; D remains ambiguous. CDR3 length: 13 amino acids. The germline V gene has CDR1 MNHNS and CDR2 SASEGT. The ends were cut back, 2 bases at V and 7 bases at J, with 12 bases in the middle. DNA for the CDR3: TGTGCCAGCAGTGAAATTCCCGGGTTGGAGCAGTACTTC. Translated, it gives CASSEIPGLEQYF.

This clonotype was recorded a few times. V usage is TRBV7-6 and J usage is TRBJ2-5; D is possibly TRBD1 (6 bases). Trimming left V 4 bases short and J 4 bases short, with 16 bases between. This CDR3 region has 15 residues. Germline V CDR1 and CDR2: SGHVS, FNYEAQ. CDR3 protein: CASSSRQDSRETQYF. DNA of the CDR3: TGTGCCAGCAGCTCCCGACAGGATAGTAGAGAGACCCAGTACTTC. The whole variable domain, remainder taken from reference TRBV7-6 and TRBJ2-5, is GAGVSQSPRYKVTKRGQDVALRCDPISGHVSLYWYRQALGQGPEFLTYFNYEAQQDKSGLPNDRFSAERPEGSISTLTIQRTEQRDSAMYRCASSSRQDSRETQYFGPGTRLLVL.

The sample holds a few counts of this clonotype. J is TRBJ2-5 and V is TRBV15; D is ambiguous. Trimming took 8 bases from V and 4 from J, leaving 17 bases between them. The CDR3 consists of 14 residues. CDR1 and CDR2 from the germline V gene are LNHNV and YYDKDF (reference sequence). The CDR3 nucleotides read TGTGCCACCGGAGCTTCCGCCGCTCGAGAGACCCAGTACTTC. It codes for CATGASAARETQYF.

In DNA, the CDR3 is TGTGCCAGCAGCCTCACCGGGACTAGCCTAGCCAAAAACATTCAGTACTTC. Its protein product is CASSLTGTSLAKNIQYF. The chain recombines TRBV7-9 with TRBJ2-4; 9 positions match TRBD2. The CDR3 covers 17 residues. Germline values: CDR1 SEHNR, CDR2 FQNEAQ (reference sequence). Trimming at V came to 5 bases and at J to 0 bases, leaving 8 bases not matched to a gene.

The J gene is TRBJ1-6, the V gene TRBV11-2; the match to TRBD1 covers 10 bases. V lost 5 bases and J lost 9; bases outside the gene matches: 4. The CDR3 has 14 residues. Germline V gene data show CDR1 as SGHAT and CDR2 as FQNNGV. The CDR3 nucleotides read TGTGCCAGCAGCCCCGGGACAGGGGTTTCACCCCTCCACTTT. Protein: CASSPGTGVSPLHF.

This chain uses TRBV6-5 with TRBJ1-5, with D unclear. V was cut by 0 bases and J by 6 bases, with 6 bases left in between. Germline loops: CDR1 MNHEY, CDR2 SVGAGI. This CDR3 is 13 amino acids long. Here the CDR3 reads CASSYSKGQPQHF. The CDR3 nucleotides are TGTGCCAGCAGTTACTCGAAAGGTCAGCCCCAGCATTTT.

The rearrangement joins TRBV20-1 to TRBJ1-2, with 8 positions matching TRBD1. Germline V gene lookup returns CDR1 DFQATT and CDR2 SNEGSKA (reference sequence). The CDR3 runs to 12 residues. V lost 5 bases and J lost 8; bases outside the gene matches: 7. The CDR3 bases are TGCAGTGCTGTCCGGGACAGGCTAGGCTACACCTTC. Protein sequence: CSAVRDRLGYTF.

The chain carries TRBV27 and TRBJ2-7; the D is unclear. CDR3 length: 14 residues. The V end lost 7 bases, the J end lost 0 bases, and 13 bases lay between the germline ends. Looked up from germline, CDR1 is MNHEY and CDR2 is SMNVEV (reference sequence). DNA of the CDR3: TGTGCCAGCAAGATGACAAGACACTCCTACGAGCAGTACTTC. Translated: CASKMTRHSYEQYF.

The chain uses TRBV7-2 and TRBJ1-1, with TRBD1 as a possible D gene (5 bases). This CDR3 has 14 amino acids. V lost 3 bases to trimming and J lost 4 bases, with 12 bases between them. Germline assignment: CDR1 SGHTA and CDR2 FQGNSA. This chain's CDR3 is CASSFGRTFTEAFF. CDR3 coding DNA: TGTGCCAGCAGCTTCGGACGGACATTCACTGAAGCTTTCTTT.

The chain has TRBV7-9 and TRBJ2-5, with D perhaps TRBD1 (6 bases). The germline V gene has CDR1 SEHNR and CDR2 FQNEAQ (reference sequence). Trimming removed 3 bases from V and 10 bases from J, with 15 bases in between. The CDR3 consists of 13 residues. As DNA, the CDR3 is TGTGCCAGCAGCTTTGGGTCGAGGGGGAGCCAGTACTTC. This gives the protein CASSFGSRGSQYF.

The CDR3 DNA sequence: TGTGCCAGCAGTGCCCGTCCTGGGGGGCGCAGTTTTAACCAGTACTTC. Translated, it gives CASSARPGGRSFNQYF. The V and J genes are TRBV6-1 and TRBJ2-5; D may correspond to TRBD1 or TRBD2 (6 bases each). CDR1 is MNHNS, CDR2 SASEGT, per germline. Trimming cost V 4 bases and J 10 bases, with 25 bases left between them. This CDR3 spans 16 amino acids.

The chain joins TRBV7-2 to TRBJ2-1; unclear D gene. This CDR3 comprises 16 residues. V gave up 0 bases and J gave up 1 base, with 10 bases separating them. Germline assignment: CDR1 SGHTA and CDR2 FQGNSA. CDR3 in amino acids: CASSLALSPSYNEQFF. CDR3 DNA: TGTGCCAGCAGCTTAGCGCTGTCCCCATCCTACAATGAGCAGTTCTTC.

This chain joins TRBV6-1 and TRBJ1-2; 9 bases map to TRBD1. The CDR3 has 16 residues. Germline V gives CDR1 MNHNS, CDR2 SASEGT. J gave up 2 bases and V 3 bases, and 7 bases lay outside the gene matches. CDR3 nucleotide sequence: TGTGCCAGCAGTGAGCAAACAGGGGGCGGGAACTATGGCTACACCTTC. Translated, it gives CASSEQTGGGNYGYTF.

This clonotype was picked up a small number of times. This chain uses TRBV19 with TRBJ2-7; 11 nucleotides match TRBD2. Germline lookup yields CDR1 LNHDA and CDR2 SQIVND (reference sequence). This CDR3 is built from 15 residues. With 7 bases clipped from V and 0 bases from J, the junction kept 5 bases outside the gene matches. The CDR3 loop is CASTGTSGNSYEQYF. CDR3 in DNA: TGTGCCAGTACGGGGACTAGCGGAAACTCCTACGAGCAGTACTTC.

V and J are TRBV4-2 and TRBJ1-2, with 7 bases fitting TRBD1. Looked up from germline, CDR1 is LGHNA and CDR2 is YNFKEQ. Germline trimming cut 6 bases from V and 3 bases from J; bases unmatched to any gene: 7. The CDR3 consists of 14 residues. The CDR3 spells CASRPQGWDYGYTF. CDR3 in DNA: TGTGCCAGCAGACCACAGGGGTGGGACTATGGCTACACCTTC.

This clonotype counts as medium-sized. The chain recombines TRBV20-1 with TRBJ1-2; D gene uncertain. The V end was cut by 0 bases, the J end by 0 bases, with 8 bases between. The CDR3 is made up of 14 amino acids. Per the germline V gene, CDR1 is DFQATT and CDR2 is SNEGSKA (reference sequence). The CDR3 sequence: CSARDPGANYGYTF. As DNA, the CDR3 is TGCAGTGCTAGAGATCCCGGGGCTAACTATGGCTACACCTTC.

The J gene is TRBJ2-7, the V gene TRBV20-1; 12 nucleotides line up with TRBD2. The germline V gene encodes CDR1 DFQATT and CDR2 SNEGSKA (reference sequence). V gave up 5 bases and J gave up 1 base; unmatched junction bases: 9. This CDR3 has 16 residues. Written as DNA, the CDR3 is TGCAGTGCTTCGGCAAGACTAGCGGGGGTATCCTACGAGCAGTACTTC. This encodes CSASARLAGVSYEQYF.

The CDR3 sequence: CASSYGGTDNYEQYF. The CDR3, as DNA: TGTGCCAGCAGTTACGGGGGGACGGACAACTACGAGCAGTACTTC. The rearrangement links TRBV6-6 to TRBJ2-7; possibly TRBD2 for D (6 bases). In germline, CDR1 is MNHNY, CDR2 SVGAGI (reference sequence). Trimming shortened V by 2 bases and J by 3 bases, and 14 bases separated the two germline ends. The CDR3 spans 15 residues.

This CDR3 reads CATSSGGGYNEQFF. The CDR3, as DNA: TGTGCCACCAGCTCCGGCGGGGGATACAATGAGCAGTTCTTC. The rearrangement joins TRBV15 to TRBJ2-1; 7 bases line up with TRBD2. Germline V CDR1 and CDR2: LNHNV, YYDKDF (reference sequence). CDR3 length: 14 amino acids. Trimming at V came to 5 bases and at J to 4 bases, leaving 5 bases not matched to a gene.

This rearrangement joins TRBV20-1 to TRBJ2-1; D unclear. Between the trimmed V and J ends, which lost 4 bases and 9 bases, there was a span of 19 bases. Germline V lookup: CDR1 DFQATT, CDR2 SNEGSKA (reference sequence). There are 14 residues in the CDR3. CDR3 in amino acids: CSANYGSMVGEQFF. In DNA form, the CDR3 reads TGCAGTGCTAACTACGGCTCCATGGTTGGTGAGCAGTTCTTC.

This sequence joins TRBV28 and TRBJ2-3, with D unclear. The CDR3 is 13 amino acids. V was cut by 7 bases and J by 0 bases, with 8 bases left in between. CDR1 MDHEN and CDR2 SYDVKM come from the germline V gene. CDR3 in amino acids: CASTFTSTDTQYF. In nucleotides, the CDR3 is TGTGCCAGCACTTTCACTAGCACAGATACGCAGTATTTT.

This sequence joins TRBV20-1 and TRBJ2-3; perhaps TRBD2 as D (7 bases). CDR1 is DFQATT and CDR2 is SNEGSKA in the germline V gene (reference sequence). V shed 6 bases and J shed 5 bases, with 24 bases lying between them. The CDR3 has 16 amino acids. In nucleotides, the CDR3 is TGCAGTGCGAATTCCTGGGGGCTAGCGGCAGGAGATACGCAGTATTTT. Its translation is CSANSWGLAAGDTQYF.

The chain recombines TRBV20-1 with TRBJ1-2, with 7 nucleotides matching TRBD1. The length of the CDR3 is 14 residues. V lost 4 bases, J lost 4 bases, and 9 bases stayed unmatched. Germline values: CDR1 DFQATT, CDR2 SNEGSKA (reference sequence). The CDR3 DNA reads TGCAGTGCTAAAAAAGGGACAGAAGTCTATGGCTACACCTTC. Translated, it gives CSAKKGTEVYGYTF.

CDR3 amino acids: CASSIQGTDTQYF. DNA of the CDR3: TGTGCCAGCAGCATCCAAGGCACAGATACGCAGTATTTT. This chain uses TRBV11-1 with TRBJ2-3; D remains ambiguous. This CDR3 contains 13 residues. V gave up 5 bases and J gave up 1 base, with 7 bases separating them. CDR1 is SGHAT and CDR2 is FQDESV in the germline V gene (reference sequence).

The chain couples TRBV6-1 to TRBJ2-3; TRBD2 might be the D (5 bases). Trimming pared 5 bases from V and 2 bases from J, leaving 17 bases between. CDR3 size: 16 residues. Per the germline V gene, CDR1 is MNHNS and CDR2 is SASEGT. The CDR3 coding sequence is TGTGCCAGCAGTCGGGGTTGGGGTAGCGCCACAGATACGCAGTATTTT. Protein sequence: CASSRGWGSATDTQYF.

The rearrangement joins TRBV7-3 to TRBJ1-1; D is unclear. Trimming left V 5 bases short and J 5 bases short, with 12 bases between. The CDR3 loop spans 13 amino acids. Germline values: CDR1 SGHTA, CDR2 FQGTGA. CDR3 sequence: CASSPQAETEAFF. The CDR3 DNA reads TGTGCCAGCAGCCCTCAGGCAGAGACTGAAGCTTTCTTT.